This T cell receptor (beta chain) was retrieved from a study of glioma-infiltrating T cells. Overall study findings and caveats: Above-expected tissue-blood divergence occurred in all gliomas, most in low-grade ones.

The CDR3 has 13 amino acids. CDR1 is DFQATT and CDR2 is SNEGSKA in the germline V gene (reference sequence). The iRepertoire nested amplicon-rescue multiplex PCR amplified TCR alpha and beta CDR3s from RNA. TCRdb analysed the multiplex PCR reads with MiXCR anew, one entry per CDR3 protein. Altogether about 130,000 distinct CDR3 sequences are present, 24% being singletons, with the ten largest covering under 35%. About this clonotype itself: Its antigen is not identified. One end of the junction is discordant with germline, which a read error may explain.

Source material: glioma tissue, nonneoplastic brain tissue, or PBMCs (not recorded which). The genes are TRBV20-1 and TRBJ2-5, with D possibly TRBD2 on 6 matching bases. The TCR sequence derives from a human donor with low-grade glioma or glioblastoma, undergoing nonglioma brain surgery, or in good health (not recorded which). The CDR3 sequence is CSARMGGRETKYF. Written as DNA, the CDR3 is TGCAGTGCCCGGATGGGGGGTCGGGAGACCAAGTACTTC.